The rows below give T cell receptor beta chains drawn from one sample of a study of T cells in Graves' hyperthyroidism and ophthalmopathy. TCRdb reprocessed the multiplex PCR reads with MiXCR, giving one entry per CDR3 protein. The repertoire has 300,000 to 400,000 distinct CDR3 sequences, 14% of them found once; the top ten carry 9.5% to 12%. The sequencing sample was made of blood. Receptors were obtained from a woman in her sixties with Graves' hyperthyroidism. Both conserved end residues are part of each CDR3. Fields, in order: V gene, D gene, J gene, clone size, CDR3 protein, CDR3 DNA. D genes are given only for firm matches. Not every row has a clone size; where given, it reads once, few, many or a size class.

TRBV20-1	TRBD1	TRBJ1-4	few	CSVGGTGNEKLFF	TGCAGTGTAGGGGGGACAGGAAATGAAAAACTGTTTTTT
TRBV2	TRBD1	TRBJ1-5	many	CASIGTGVNQPQHF	TGTGCCAGCATAGGGACAGGGGTCAATCAGCCCCAGCATTTT
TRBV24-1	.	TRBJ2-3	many	CATSDPFRVTQYF	TGTGCCACCAGTGACCCGTTTCGTGTTACGCAGTATTTT
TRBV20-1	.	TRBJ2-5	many	CSARAALQETQYF	TGCAGTGCTAGGGCGGCTCTACAAGAGACCCAGTACTTC
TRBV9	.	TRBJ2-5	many	CASSVGGVVAQYF	TGTGCCAGCAGCGTAGGAGGGGTTGTCGCCCAGTACTTC
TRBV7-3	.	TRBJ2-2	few	CASSAQYTGELFF	TGTGCCAGCAGCGCACAGTACACCGGGGAGCTGTTTTTT
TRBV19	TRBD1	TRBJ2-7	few	CASSIGQGYEQYF	TGTGCCAGTAGTATAGGACAGGGCTACGAGCAGTACTTC
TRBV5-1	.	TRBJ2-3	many	CASSGQQTQYF	TGCGCCAGCAGCGGACAGCAAACGCAGTATTTT
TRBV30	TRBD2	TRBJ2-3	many	CAWDPLAGSADTQYF	TGTGCCTGGGATCCACTAGCGGGATCGGCAGATACGCAGTATTTT
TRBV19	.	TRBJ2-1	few	CASSRPGAYNEQFF	TGTGCCAGTAGTAGACCGGGGGCCTACAATGAGCAGTTCTTC
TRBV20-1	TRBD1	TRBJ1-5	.	CSANSAGTDYSNQPQHF	TGCAGTGCCAACAGCGCGGGGACAGACTATAGCAATCAGCCCCAGCATTTT
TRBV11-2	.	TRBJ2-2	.	CASSLRDNTGELFF	TGTGCCAGCAGTCTCCGGGACAACACCGGGGAGCTGTTTTTT
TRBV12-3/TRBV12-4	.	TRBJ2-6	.	CASSFSSSGANVLTF	TGTGCCAGCAGTTTTTCGAGCTCTGGGGCCAACGTCCTGACTTTC
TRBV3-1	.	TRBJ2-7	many	CASSQDQVGRTKAHEQYF	TGTGCCAGCAGCCAAGATCAGGTCGGGAGAACAAAAGCCCACGAGCAGTACTTC
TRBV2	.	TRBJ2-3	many	CASSGQTPTDTQYF	TGTGCCAGCAGTGGACAGACCCCCACAGATACGCAGTATTTT
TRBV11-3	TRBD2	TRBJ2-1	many	CASSFGTSTLQFF	TGTGCCAGCAGCTTTGGGACTAGTACCCTGCAGTTCTTC
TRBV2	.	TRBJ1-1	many	CASSGTVNTEAFF	TGTGCCAGCAGCGGGACGGTGAACACTGAAGCTTTCTTT
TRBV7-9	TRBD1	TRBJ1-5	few	CASSPGQGALNQPQHF	TGTGCCAGCAGCCCCGGACAGGGGGCCCTCAATCAGCCCCAGCATTTT
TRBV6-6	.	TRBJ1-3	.	CASSYTAPGGRSGNTIYF	TGTGCCAGCAGTTACACAGCCCCGGGGGGCCGCTCTGGAAACACCATATATTTT
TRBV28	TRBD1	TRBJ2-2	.	CASSPGTGVTGELFF	TGTGCCAGCAGTCCCGGGACAGGGGTTACCGGGGAGCTGTTTTTT
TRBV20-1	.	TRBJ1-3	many	CSAPGVSGNTIYF	TGCAGTGCTCCAGGGGTATCTGGAAACACCATATATTTT
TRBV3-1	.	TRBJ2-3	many	CASSQTASTDTQYF	TGTGCCAGCAGCCAGACAGCCTCCACAGATACGCAGTATTTT
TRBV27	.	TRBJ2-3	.	CASSLYAGLGVDTQYF	TGTGCCAGCAGTTTATATGCAGGGCTGGGAGTAGATACGCAGTATTTT